This T cell receptor beta chain was sequenced in a study of T cells in Graves' hyperthyroidism and ophthalmopathy. Points from the study as a whole: With a median lead of 6.5 months before onset, the model predicted ophthalmopathy. A model built on 13 V-J features separated ophthalmopathy from stable hyperthyroidism.

Diagnostic decisions used clinical symptoms, serum thyroxine and TRAb, thyroid ultrasound and orbital computed tomography. Around 9.9 ml of fresh peripheral blood supplied the PBMCs. This clonotype was seen a handful of times. Antigen: not known. Authors of the study amplified TCR beta CDR3 regions from RNA transcripts. Primed by the HTBI set, a first-round RT-PCR was run on the TCR CDR3. TCRdb re-analysed the multiplex PCR reads in MiXCR, keeping a single row per CDR3 protein. The data contain some 500,000 distinct CDR3 sequences, roughly 24% of them seen just once; the ten biggest clones take up about 11%. The receptor's source is a woman between 25 and 40 years old with Graves' ophthalmopathy. Sequencing was carried out using blood.

Here the CDR3 reads CASSQGLGAGTDTQYF. CDR3 coding DNA: TGTGCCAGCAGCCAAGGATTGGGGGCCGGCACAGATACGCAGTATTTT. The chain recombines TRBV14 with TRBJ2-3; D possibly corresponds to TRBD1 (6 bases). Germline CDR1 is SGHDN and CDR2 is FVKESK. The CDR3 sequence is 16 residues long. Trimming cost V 1 base and J 1 base, with 12 bases left between them. The full variable domain, in which reference TRBV14 and TRBJ2-3 provide the parts outside the CDR3, is EAGVTQFPSHSVIEKGQTVTLRCDPISGHDNLYWYRRVMGKEIKFLLHFVKESKQDESGMPNNRFLAERTGGTYSTLKVQPAELEDSGVYFCASSQGLGAGTDTQYFGPGTRLTVL.